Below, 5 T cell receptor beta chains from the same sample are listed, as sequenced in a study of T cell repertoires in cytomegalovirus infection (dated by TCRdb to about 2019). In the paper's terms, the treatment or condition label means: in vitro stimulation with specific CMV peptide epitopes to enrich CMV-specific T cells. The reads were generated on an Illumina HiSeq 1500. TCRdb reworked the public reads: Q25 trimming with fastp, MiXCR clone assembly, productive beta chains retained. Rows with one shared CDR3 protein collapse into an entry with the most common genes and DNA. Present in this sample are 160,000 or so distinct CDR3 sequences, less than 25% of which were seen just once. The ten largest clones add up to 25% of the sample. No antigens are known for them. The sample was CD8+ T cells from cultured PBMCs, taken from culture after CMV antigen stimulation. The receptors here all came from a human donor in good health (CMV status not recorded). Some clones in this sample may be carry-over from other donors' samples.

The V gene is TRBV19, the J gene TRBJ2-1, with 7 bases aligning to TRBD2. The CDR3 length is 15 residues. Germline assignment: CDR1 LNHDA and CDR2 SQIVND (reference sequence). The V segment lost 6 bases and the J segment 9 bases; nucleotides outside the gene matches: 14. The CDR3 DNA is TGTGCCAGTAGGAGGGACGGGGGGTTAAATTTTGAGCAGTTCTTC. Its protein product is CASRRDGGLNFEQFF.

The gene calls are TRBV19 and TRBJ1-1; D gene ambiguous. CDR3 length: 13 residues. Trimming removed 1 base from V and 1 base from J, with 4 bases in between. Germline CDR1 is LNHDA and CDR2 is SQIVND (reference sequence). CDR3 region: CASSIAENTEAFF. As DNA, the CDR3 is TGTGCCAGTAGTATAGCCGAGAACACTGAAGCTTTCTTT.

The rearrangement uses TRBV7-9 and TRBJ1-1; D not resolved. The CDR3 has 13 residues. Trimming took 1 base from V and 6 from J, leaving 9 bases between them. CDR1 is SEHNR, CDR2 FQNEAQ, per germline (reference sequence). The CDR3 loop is CASSLVVGPEAFF. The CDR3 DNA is TGTGCCAGCAGCTTAGTAGTCGGTCCTGAAGCTTTCTTT.

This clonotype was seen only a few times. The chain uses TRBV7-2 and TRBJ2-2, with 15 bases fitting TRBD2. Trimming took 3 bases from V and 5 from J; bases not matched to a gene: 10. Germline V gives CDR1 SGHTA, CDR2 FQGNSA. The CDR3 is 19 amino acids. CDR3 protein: CASSFPLGLAGGRTGELFF. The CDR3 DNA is TGTGCCAGCAGCTTCCCCCTAGGACTAGCGGGGGGGAGGACCGGGGAGCTGTTTTTT.

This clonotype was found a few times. This chain's CDR3 is CASSLVPGPDSPLHF. The CDR3 DNA is TGTGCCAGCAGCTTAGTTCCGGGGCCCGATTCACCCCTCCACTTT. This sequence joins TRBV7-8 and TRBJ1-6, with D perhaps TRBD1 (5 bases). CDR3 length equals 15 residues. CDR1 is SGHVS and CDR2 is FQNEAQ in the germline V gene. The V end lost 1 base, the J end lost 8 bases, and 12 bases lay between the germline ends.